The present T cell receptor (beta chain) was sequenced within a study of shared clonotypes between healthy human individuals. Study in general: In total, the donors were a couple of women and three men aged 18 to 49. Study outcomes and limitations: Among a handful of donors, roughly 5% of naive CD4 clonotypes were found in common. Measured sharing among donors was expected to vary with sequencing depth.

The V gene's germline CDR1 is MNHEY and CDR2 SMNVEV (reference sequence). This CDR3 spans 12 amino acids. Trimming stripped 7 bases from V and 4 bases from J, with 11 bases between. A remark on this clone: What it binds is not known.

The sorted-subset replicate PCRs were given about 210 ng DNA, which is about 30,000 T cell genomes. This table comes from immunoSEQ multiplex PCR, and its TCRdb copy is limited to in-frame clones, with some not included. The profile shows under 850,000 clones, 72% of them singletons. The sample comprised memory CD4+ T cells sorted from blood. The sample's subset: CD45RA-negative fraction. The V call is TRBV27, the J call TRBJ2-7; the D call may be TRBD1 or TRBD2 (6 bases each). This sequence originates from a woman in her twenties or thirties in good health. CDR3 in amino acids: CASTGAGYEQYF. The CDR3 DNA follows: TGTGCCAGCACGGGGGCTGGTTACGAGCAGTACTTC.